A selection of T cell receptor beta chains follows, all from one sample in a study of blood T cells in healthy people across ages. TCRdb itself ran the 5' RACE reads through MiXCR, one entry per CDR3 protein. The sample includes some 1.5 million distinct CDR3 sequences, approximately 30% of them seen just once. Sequenced sample: blood. These receptors were taken from a woman aged 25-40 years in good health. The conserved cysteine and the conserved F or W are not part of the CDR3 here. Each record gives: V gene, J gene, CDR3 protein.

v_call: TRBV6-1
j_call: TRBJ1-2
cdr3_aa: ASSVDRFSGYT

v_call: TRBV7-2
j_call: TRBJ2-4
cdr3_aa: ASTGPGLPSYNEQY

v_call: TRBV11-2
j_call: TRBJ2-1
cdr3_aa: ASSLSSGSIDEQF

v_call: TRBV7-2
j_call: TRBJ1-2
cdr3_aa: ASSFGGRGSVYYGYT

v_call: TRBV29-1
j_call: TRBJ1-5
cdr3_aa: SVGEGWGIHGQPQH

v_call: TRBV6-2/TRBV6-3
j_call: TRBJ1-2
cdr3_aa: ASSPNLGPYGYT

v_call: TRBV2
j_call: TRBJ2-5
cdr3_aa: ATRDYQRETQY

v_call: TRBV29-1
j_call: TRBJ2-5
cdr3_aa: SGTFRAKETQY

v_call: TRBV7-2
j_call: TRBJ2-7
cdr3_aa: AGSLAHGTTLYEQY

v_call: TRBV12-3/TRBV12-4
j_call: TRBJ2-1
cdr3_aa: ASRPGLAGVQF

v_call: TRBV21-1
j_call: TRBJ2-1
cdr3_aa: ASSKDVRVKVETQF

v_call: TRBV20-1
j_call: TRBJ1-1
cdr3_aa: SASQGRVTEAF

v_call: TRBV6-5
j_call: TRBJ2-2
cdr3_aa: ASSFRQNTGELF

v_call: TRBV7-9
j_call: TRBJ1-2
cdr3_aa: ASSGSSGEYGYT